These 12 T cell receptor beta chains were sequenced from one sample in a study of T cell clonotyping in hematopoietic cell transplantation (dated by TCRdb to about 2021). The time point tag for this specimen amounts to: recipient sample about 28 days before transplant, after cytoreduction. Receptor amplification or capture employed the immunoSEQ multiplex PCR assay. TCRdb obtained this table from immuneACCESS and retained in-frame rearrangements with V and J assigned. These tables miss some clones; where compared with another copy, unresolved V genes account for less than half of the shortfall, and the remainder is unexplained. In this sample the table shows about 28,000 clones, about 93% of which occur a single time. The ten largest clones add up to about 2.3% of the sample. Sequencing was performed on peripheral blood mononuclear cells, taken before stem cell transplant. The receptors shown here come from a man aged 45 to 65 with acute myeloid leukemia. Some clones in this sample may be carry-over from other donors' samples.

The chain recombines TRBV20-1 with TRBJ1-2; D is unresolved. From germline, CDR1 is DFQATT and CDR2 SNEGSKA (reference sequence). Deletions cut 7 bases from V and 4 bases from J, with 10 bases between. The CDR3 is made up of 11 amino acids. The CDR3 nucleotides are TGCAGTGTTTTGACTTCCTATGGCTACACCTTC. This translates into CSVLTSYGYTF.

This chain uses TRBV29-1 with TRBJ1-1, with D tentatively TRBD1 (5 bases). The CDR3 has 13 amino acids. V was clipped by 8 bases and J by 2 bases, with 15 bases between them. The germline gives CDR1 SQVTM, CDR2 ANQGSEA. CDR3 in amino acids: CSFYSGGNTEAFF. In nucleotides, the CDR3 is TGCAGCTTCTACTCCGGGGGTAACACTGAAGCTTTCTTT. Full variable domain (outside the CDR3, taken from reference TRBV29-1 and TRBJ1-1): SAVISQKPSRDICQRGTSLTIQCQVDSQVTMMFWYRQQPGQSLTLIATANQGSEATYESGFVIDKFPISRPNLTFSTLTVSNMSPEDSSIYLCSFYSGGNTEAFFGQGTRLTVV.

Note on this clone: One end of the junction fails to match germline, which may point to a read error. This sequence joins TRBV5-4 and TRBJ2-5, with 10 bases identical to TRBD1. The CDR3 length is 16 residues. The germline V gene encodes CDR1 SGHNT and CDR2 YYREEE (reference sequence). CDR3 in amino acids: CATTTGGQGHQGTQYF. CDR3 bases: TGTGCCACCACTACGGGGGGACAGGGGCATCAAGGGACCCAGTACTTC.

The rearrangement links TRBV27 to TRBJ2-1; a possible D gene is TRBD2 (5 bases). Trimming left V 2 bases short and J 0 bases short, with 17 bases between. The germline V gene encodes CDR1 MNHEY and CDR2 SMNVEV (reference sequence). This CDR3 has 18 residues. CDR3: CASSLPPRAESSYNEQFF. The CDR3 bases are TGTGCCAGCAGTTTACCCCCGCGGGCAGAAAGCTCCTACAATGAGCAGTTCTTC.

The V gene is TRBV7-9, the J gene TRBJ1-6; D call uncertain. This CDR3 is built from 15 residues. The ends were cut back, 1 base at V and 11 bases at J, with 15 bases in the middle. Germline V gives CDR1 SEHNR, CDR2 FQNEAQ (reference sequence). CDR3 region: CASSLGFGEEAPLHF. The CDR3 nucleotides are TGTGCCAGCAGCTTAGGCTTCGGGGAGGAGGCACCCCTCCACTTT.

The chain recombines TRBV11-2 with TRBJ2-7; possible D gene TRBD2, 7 bases. CDR1 is SGHAT and CDR2 is FQNNGV in the germline V gene. The CDR3 is 13 residues long. V was pared by 8 bases and J by 5 bases, with 16 bases between. The CDR3, as DNA: TGTGCCAGCGCTGCACGGGGGGCAGACGAGCAGTACTTC. Translated: CASAARGADEQYF.

The CDR3 coding sequence is TGTGCCAGCAGCCAAGAGGTGGGGGTGTATGAAAAACTGTTTTTT. Protein: CASSQEVGVYEKLFF. V and J are TRBV4-2 and TRBJ1-4; the D gene is possibly TRBD1 (5 bases). CDR3 size: 15 residues. Germline CDR1 and CDR2: LGHNA and YNFKEQ. V gave up 0 bases and J gave up 6 bases, with 11 bases separating them.

This clone was counted once. The chain recombines TRBV28 with TRBJ1-2; maybe TRBD1 (5 bases). Trimming removed 5 bases from V and 2 bases from J, with 18 bases in between. The CDR3 consists of 16 residues. Germline values: CDR1 MDHEN, CDR2 SYDVKM. The CDR3 reads CASSPGRTGVNYGYTF. CDR3 coding DNA: TGTGCCAGCAGTCCAGGCCGAACAGGTGTCAACTATGGCTACACCTTC.

CDR3 in DNA: TGTGCCAGCAGCCCCGCCACGGGGGGAAACACCATATATTTT. This gives the protein CASSPATGGNTIYF. V gene TRBV7-6 combines with J gene TRBJ1-3; D not resolved. Germline CDR1 and CDR2: SGHVS and FNYEAQ. CDR3 size: 14 residues. V was trimmed by 5 bases and J by 4 bases, leaving 12 bases between them.

The genes are TRBV19 and TRBJ2-5; a possible D gene is TRBD1 (7 bases). Trimming removed 2 bases from V and 1 base from J, with 11 bases in between. This CDR3 has 15 amino acids. Germline V gene sequence: CDR1 LNHDA, CDR2 SQIVND (reference sequence). CDR3 region: CASSISGGGQETQYF. The CDR3 DNA is TGTGCCAGTAGTATATCAGGGGGAGGCCAAGAGACCCAGTACTTC.

The CDR3 DNA reads TGTGCCAGCTCACCAGCAGGGTTTGACTATGGCTACACCTTC. This sequence encodes CASSPAGFDYGYTF. This rearrangement joins TRBV18 to TRBJ1-2; the D gene is possibly TRBD1 (5 bases). The CDR3 runs to 14 residues. V was pared by 2 bases and J by 3 bases, with 10 bases between. Germline loops: CDR1 KGHSH, CDR2 LQKENI. The full variable domain, with the rest looked up from reference TRBV18 and TRBJ1-2, is NAGVMQNPRHLVRRRGQEARLRCSPMKGHSHVYWYRQLPEEGLKFMVYLQKENIIDESGMPKERFSAEFPKEGPSILRIQQVVRGDSAAYFCASSPAGFDYGYTFGSGTRLTVV.

The DNA of the CDR3 is TGTGCCAGCAGCCACTCAGGATGGAAATATGAGCAGTTCTTC. Translating it yields CASSHSGWKYEQFF. The chain employs TRBV13 and TRBJ2-1; no clear D. V lost 5 bases, J lost 8 bases, and 16 bases lay in between. Germline CDR1 PRHDT, CDR2 FYEKMQ (reference sequence). The CDR3 consists of 14 residues.